This is a list of T cell receptor beta chains from one sample in a study of cytomegalovirus exposure and HLA in healthy donors. Libraries were prepared by immunoSEQ multiplex PCR; TCRdb keeps only in-frame clonotypes and omits some of them. The sample yields about 150,000 clones, 79% seen once. The specimen sequenced was PBMCs. The receptors come from a woman in her thirties or forties in good health and CMV-seropositive. CDR3s include the opening cysteine and the closing phenylalanine or tryptophan. The D gene is left open where the match is weak. Clone sizes are given selectively: once, few, many, or a class where the clone is expanded.

j_gene: TRBJ1-2
abundance: .
v_gene: TRBV28
d_gene: .
CDR3nt: TGTGCCACCTATGGACAAGTTTATGGCTACACCTTC
CDR3aa: CATYGQVYGYTF

j_gene: TRBJ1-5
abundance: few
v_gene: TRBV5-6
d_gene: TRBD1
CDR3nt: TGTGCCAGCAGCTTGGACAGGGGCGGCGGTCAGCCCCAGCATTTT
CDR3aa: CASSLDRGGGQPQHF

j_gene: TRBJ2-3
abundance: .
v_gene: TRBV5-1
d_gene: TRBD2
CDR3nt: TGCGCCAGCACAAGAGCGGTTAGCGGGGGTGATACGCAGTATTTT
CDR3aa: CASTRAVSGGDTQYF

j_gene: TRBJ2-1
abundance: few
v_gene: TRBV5-1
d_gene: .
CDR3nt: TGCGCCAGCAGTCGCACCGAGGCAGGGGCCTACAATGAGCAGTTCTTC
CDR3aa: CASSRTEAGAYNEQFF

j_gene: TRBJ1-5
abundance: once
v_gene: TRBV2
d_gene: TRBD1
CDR3nt: TGTGCCAGCAGTACGGGACAGGGGAATCAGCCCCAGCATTTT
CDR3aa: CASSTGQGNQPQHF

j_gene: TRBJ2-7
abundance: .
v_gene: TRBV10-2
d_gene: .
CDR3nt: TGCGCCAGCAGTGATTCGAGGGATTCGTTCTACGAGCAGTACTTC
CDR3aa: CASSDSRDSFYEQYF

j_gene: TRBJ2-6
abundance: .
v_gene: TRBV5-4
d_gene: .
CDR3nt: TGTGCCAGCAACCAGAACTCTGGGGCCAACGTCCTGACTTTC
CDR3aa: CASNQNSGANVLTF

j_gene: TRBJ2-5
abundance: .
v_gene: TRBV9
d_gene: TRBD2
CDR3nt: TGTGCCAGCAGCACCGGTCCCGGGACTAGCTGGGAGACCCAGTACTTC
CDR3aa: CASSTGPGTSWETQYF

j_gene: TRBJ1-1
abundance: .
v_gene: TRBV14
d_gene: .
CDR3nt: TGTGCCAGCAGCCAATATTACACTGAAGCTTTCTTT
CDR3aa: CASSQYYTEAFF

j_gene: TRBJ1-5
abundance: .
v_gene: TRBV6-5
d_gene: .
CDR3nt: TGTGCCAGCAGTGATTCATGGGACACCTTTTTGCATTTT
CDR3aa: CASSDSWDTFLHF

j_gene: TRBJ2-3
abundance: .
v_gene: TRBV5-1
d_gene: TRBD2
CDR3nt: TGCGCCAGCAGCTTAACTAGCGGTAGCACAGATACGCAGTATTTT
CDR3aa: CASSLTSGSTDTQYF

j_gene: TRBJ1-2
abundance: .
v_gene: TRBV2
d_gene: TRBD1
CDR3nt: TGTGCCAGCAAAGGGACAGATTTTGGCTACACCTTC
CDR3aa: CASKGTDFGYTF

j_gene: TRBJ2-2
abundance: .
v_gene: TRBV25-1
d_gene: .
CDR3nt: TGTGCCAGCAGTGAACGGTGGACCGGGGAGCTGTTTTTT
CDR3aa: CASSERWTGELFF

j_gene: TRBJ2-7
abundance: .
v_gene: TRBV27
d_gene: .
CDR3nt: TGTGCCAGCAGTCCCAAGACCAGAGGCGAGCAGTACTTC
CDR3aa: CASSPKTRGEQYF

j_gene: TRBJ2-2
abundance: once
v_gene: TRBV11-2
d_gene: .
CDR3nt: TGTGCCAGCAGCTCCGGCGGGGGGGAGCTGTTTTTT
CDR3aa: CASSSGGGELFF

j_gene: TRBJ2-1
abundance: .
v_gene: TRBV9
d_gene: .
CDR3nt: TGTGCCAGCAGCGAGGGACGTGGGGGGGGGCAATACAATGAGCAGTTCTTC
CDR3aa: CASSEGRGGGQYNEQFF

j_gene: TRBJ1-3
abundance: few
v_gene: TRBV7-2
d_gene: .
CDR3nt: TGTGCCAGCAGCTCGCAAGTGACTAGCCGTGGAAACACCATATATTTT
CDR3aa: CASSSQVTSRGNTIYF

j_gene: TRBJ1-1
abundance: .
v_gene: TRBV30
d_gene: .
CDR3nt: TGTGCCTGGCCCCAAGGGGCGAACACTGAAGCTTTCTTT
CDR3aa: CAWPQGANTEAFF

j_gene: TRBJ2-1
abundance: .
v_gene: TRBV30
d_gene: .
CDR3nt: TGTGCCTGGAGTTCTGTACTAGGTCAGTTCTTC
CDR3aa: CAWSSVLGQFF

j_gene: TRBJ1-6
abundance: .
v_gene: TRBV19
d_gene: TRBD1
CDR3nt: TGTGCCAGTAGTACCGGGACAGTCGGTTCACCCCTCCACTTT
CDR3aa: CASSTGTVGSPLHF